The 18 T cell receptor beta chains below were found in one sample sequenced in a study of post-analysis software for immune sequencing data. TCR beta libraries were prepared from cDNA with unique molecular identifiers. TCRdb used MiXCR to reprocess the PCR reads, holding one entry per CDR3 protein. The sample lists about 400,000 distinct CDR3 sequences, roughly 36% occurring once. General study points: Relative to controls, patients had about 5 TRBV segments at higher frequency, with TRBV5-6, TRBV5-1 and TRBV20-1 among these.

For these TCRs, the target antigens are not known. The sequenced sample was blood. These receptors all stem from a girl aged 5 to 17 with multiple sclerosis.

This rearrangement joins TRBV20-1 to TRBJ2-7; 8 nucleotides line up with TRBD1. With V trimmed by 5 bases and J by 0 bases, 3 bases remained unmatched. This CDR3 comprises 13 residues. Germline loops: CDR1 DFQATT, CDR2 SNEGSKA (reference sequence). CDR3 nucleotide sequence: TGCAGTGCTGGACAGGGTCCCTCCTACGAGCAGTACTTC. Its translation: CSAGQGPSYEQYF.

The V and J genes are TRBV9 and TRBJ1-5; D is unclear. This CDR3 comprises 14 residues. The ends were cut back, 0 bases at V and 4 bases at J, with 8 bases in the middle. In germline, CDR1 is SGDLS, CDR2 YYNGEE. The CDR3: CASSVGAGNQPQHF. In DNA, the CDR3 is TGTGCCAGCAGCGTAGGTGCGGGGAATCAGCCCCAGCATTTT.

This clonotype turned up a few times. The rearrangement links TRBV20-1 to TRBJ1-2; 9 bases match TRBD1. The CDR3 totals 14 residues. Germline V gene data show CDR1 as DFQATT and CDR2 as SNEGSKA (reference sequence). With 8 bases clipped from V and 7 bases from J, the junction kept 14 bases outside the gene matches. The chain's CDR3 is CSWGGGQGIGGYTF. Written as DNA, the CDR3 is TGCAGTTGGGGTGGGGGACAGGGTATTGGTGGCTACACCTTC.

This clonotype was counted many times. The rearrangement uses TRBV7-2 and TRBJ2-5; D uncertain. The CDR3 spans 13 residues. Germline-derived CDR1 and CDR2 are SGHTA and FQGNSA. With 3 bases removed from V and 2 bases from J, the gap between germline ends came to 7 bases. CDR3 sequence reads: CASSLGRQETQYF. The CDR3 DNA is TGTGCCAGCAGCTTGGGCCGGCAAGAGACCCAGTACTTC. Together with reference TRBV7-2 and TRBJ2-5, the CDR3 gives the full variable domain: GAGVSQSPSNKVTEKGKDVELRCDPISGHTALYWYRQSLGQGLEFLIYFQGNSAPDKSGLPSDRFSAERTGGSVSTLTIQRTQQEDSAVYLCASSLGRQETQYFGPGTRLLVL.

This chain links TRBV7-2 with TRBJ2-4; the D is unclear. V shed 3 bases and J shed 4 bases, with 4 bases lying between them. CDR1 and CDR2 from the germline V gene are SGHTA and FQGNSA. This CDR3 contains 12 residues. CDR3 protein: CASSFGKNIQYF. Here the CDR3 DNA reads TGTGCCAGCAGCTTCGGGAAAAACATTCAGTACTTC.

The DNA of the CDR3 is TGTGCCAGCAGTCCCTCTACTTCGGGGGGCATTCAGTACTTC. Residues: CASSPSTSGGIQYF. The J gene is TRBJ2-4, the V gene TRBV27; 7 bases agree with TRBD2. Germline V lookup: CDR1 MNHEY, CDR2 SMNVEV (reference sequence). The CDR3 spans 14 residues. Trimming took 5 bases from V and 9 from J; bases not matched to a gene: 10.

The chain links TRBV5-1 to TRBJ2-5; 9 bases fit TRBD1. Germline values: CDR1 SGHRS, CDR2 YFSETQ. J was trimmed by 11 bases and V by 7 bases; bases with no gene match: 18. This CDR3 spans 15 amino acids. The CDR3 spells CASGPKGTGPYGQYF. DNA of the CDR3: TGCGCCAGCGGCCCTAAGGGGACAGGGCCCTACGGGCAGTACTTC.

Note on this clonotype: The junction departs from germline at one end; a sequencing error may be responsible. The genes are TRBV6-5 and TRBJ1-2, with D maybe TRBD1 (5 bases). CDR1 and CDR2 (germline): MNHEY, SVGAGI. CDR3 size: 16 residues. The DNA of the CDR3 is TGTGTCAGCAGTTACTTCCTAGGGGAGGGGTCCTATGGCTACACCTTC. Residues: CVSSYFLGEGSYGYTF.

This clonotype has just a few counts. CDR3 in amino acids: CASSLWGGAKGDTQYF. The CDR3 DNA sequence: TGTGCCAGCAGTTTATGGGGCGGGGCGAAGGGAGATACGCAGTATTTT. V is TRBV27 and J is TRBJ2-3, with a tentative D call TRBD2 (6 bases). CDR1 and CDR2 from the germline V gene are MNHEY and SMNVEV (reference sequence). This CDR3 has 16 residues. The V end lost 1 base, the J end lost 5 bases, and 16 bases lay between the germline ends.

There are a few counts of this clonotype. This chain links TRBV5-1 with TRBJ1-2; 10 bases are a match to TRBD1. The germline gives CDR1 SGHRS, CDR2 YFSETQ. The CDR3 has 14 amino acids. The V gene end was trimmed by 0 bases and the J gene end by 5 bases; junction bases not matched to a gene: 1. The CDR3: CASSLGDRGYGYTF. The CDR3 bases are TGCGCCAGCAGCTTGGGGGACAGGGGTTATGGCTACACCTTC.

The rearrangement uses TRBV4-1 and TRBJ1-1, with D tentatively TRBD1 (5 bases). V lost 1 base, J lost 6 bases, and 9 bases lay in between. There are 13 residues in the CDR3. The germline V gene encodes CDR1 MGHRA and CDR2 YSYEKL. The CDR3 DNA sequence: TGCGCCAGCAGCCAAGCAAAGGGGCCTGAAGCTTTCTTT. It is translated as CASSQAKGPEAFF.

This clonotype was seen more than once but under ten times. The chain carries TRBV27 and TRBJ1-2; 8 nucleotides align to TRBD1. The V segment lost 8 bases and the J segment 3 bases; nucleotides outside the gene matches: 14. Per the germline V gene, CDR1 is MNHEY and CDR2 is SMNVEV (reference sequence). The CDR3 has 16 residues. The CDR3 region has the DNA TGTGCCAGCGGGCTATTGACAGGGGAAGGGGACTATGGCTACACCTTC. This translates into CASGLLTGEGDYGYTF.

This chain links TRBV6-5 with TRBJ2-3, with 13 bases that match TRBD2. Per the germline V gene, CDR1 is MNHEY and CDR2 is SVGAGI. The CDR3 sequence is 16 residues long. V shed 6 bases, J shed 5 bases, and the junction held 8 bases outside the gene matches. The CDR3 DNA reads TGTGCCAGCAGGATACTAGCGGGGGGGCTTAAAGATACGCAGTATTTT. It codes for CASRILAGGLKDTQYF.

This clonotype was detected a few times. DNA for the CDR3: TGTGCCAGCAGCCCGGAGGGAGGCTATGGCTACACCTTC. Protein sequence: CASSPEGGYGYTF. J is TRBJ1-2 and V is TRBV12-3 or TRBV12-4; D gene uncertain. Trimming pared 6 bases from V and 4 bases from J, leaving 12 bases between. The CDR3 is made up of 13 amino acids.

CDR3 nucleotide sequence: TGTGCCAACGGACAGTCCTCCTACGAGCAGTACTTC. Amino acid sequence: CANGQSSYEQYF. The rearrangement joins TRBV6-1 to TRBJ2-7; possibly TRBD1 for D (6 bases). The CDR3 totals 12 residues. The V end was cut by 10 bases, the J end by 0 bases, with 10 bases between. Germline-derived CDR1 and CDR2 are MNHNS and SASEGT.

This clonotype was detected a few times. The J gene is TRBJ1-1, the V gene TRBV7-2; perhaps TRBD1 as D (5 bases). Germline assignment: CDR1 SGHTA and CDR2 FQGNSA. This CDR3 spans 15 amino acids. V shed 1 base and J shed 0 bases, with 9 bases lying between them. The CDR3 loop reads CASSLDGAVNTEAFF. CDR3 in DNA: TGTGCCAGCAGCTTAGATGGGGCGGTGAACACTGAAGCTTTCTTT.

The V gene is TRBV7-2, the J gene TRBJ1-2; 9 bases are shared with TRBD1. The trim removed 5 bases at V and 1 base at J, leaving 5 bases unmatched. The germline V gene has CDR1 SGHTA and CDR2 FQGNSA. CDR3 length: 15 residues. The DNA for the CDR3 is TGTGCCAGCAGCGATCCGGGACAGGGTAACTATGGCTACACCTTC. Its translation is CASSDPGQGNYGYTF.

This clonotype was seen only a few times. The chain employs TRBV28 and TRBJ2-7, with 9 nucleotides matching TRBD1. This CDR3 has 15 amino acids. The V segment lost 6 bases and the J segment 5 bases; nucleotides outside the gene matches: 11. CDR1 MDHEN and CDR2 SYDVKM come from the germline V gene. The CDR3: CASRPPGTGIHEQYF. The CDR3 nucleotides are TGTGCCAGCAGGCCCCCCGGGACAGGGATCCACGAGCAGTACTTC.